This T cell receptor (beta chain) is from a study of molecular identifiers for immune sequencing clone quantification. For the study at large: In the replicates, RNA derived from approximately 20,000 or 100,000 naive CD8 cells was divided into five parts, and four were sequenced. Study conclusions and caveats: In naive cells, under 1% of molecules belonged to clones above 20 RNA copies, against over 97% in effector cells.

The bulk TCR libraries were made with methods described before and with listed TCR primers. From the PCR reads, TCRdb called clonotypes with MiXCR, one entry per CDR3 protein. The data contain over 550,000 distinct CDR3 sequences, 25% of them singletons. Trimming took 4 bases from V and 3 from J, leaving 16 bases between them. Germline V gene data show CDR1 as MNHEY and CDR2 as SVGEGT. This CDR3 contains 15 residues. Naive CD8 T cells were sorted as CD8+CD4-CCR7+CD45RA+. Concerning this clonotype itself: Its antigen is unknown.

The rearrangement uses TRBV6-2 or TRBV6-3 and TRBJ2-7; possible D gene TRBD2, 6 bases. What was sequenced was naive CD8+ T cells from blood, with Jurkat cell RNA spiked in. Subset meaning: FACS-sorted CD8+CD4-CCR7+CD45RA+ naive T cells. This TCR was recovered from a human donor in good health. Some libraries in this study had Jurkat cell RNA spiked in. The CDR3 loop reads CASSSPGLVYYEQYF. The CDR3 region has the DNA TGTGCCAGCAGTTCCCCGGGACTTGTATACTACGAGCAGTACTTC.